This T cell receptor (beta chain) was documented in a study of T-cell memory formation after mild COVID-19. Study outcomes and limitations: A second wave expanding day 15 to 37 was CD4+-biased; contracting clones were balanced.

This clonotype occurred a few times. Antigen unknown. TCRdb independently ran MiXCR on the 5' RACE reads; one entry per CDR3 protein. The data contain about 280,000 distinct CDR3 sequences, 8% to 9% of them singletons. Germline loops: CDR1 MNHEY, CDR2 SVGAGI. J was trimmed by 3 bases and V by 10 bases; bases with no gene match: 5. CDR3 size: 12 residues. Source material: PBMCs or a T cell subset sorted from them (not recorded which). The chain employs TRBV6-5 and TRBJ2-7; TRBD1 aligns across 8 bases. The sequence came from a man younger than 35 who had mild COVID-19 (a few samples of this study predate the infection). Cell type and time point are not known. The CDR3 sequence is CAIGTGYYEQYF. In nucleotides, the CDR3 is TGTGCCATTGGGACAGGATACTACGAGCAGTACTTC.